These 13 T cell receptor beta chains originate from one sample sequenced in a study of blood T cell repertoires in COVID-19. Profiling relied on immunoSEQ multiplex PCR, and the TCRdb table lists in-frame clones only, not all of them. The sample contains 200,000 to 250,000 clones, more than 75% of which appear only once. The sample taken for sequencing was peripheral blood. These TCRs come from a man over 45 who had recovered from COVID-19.

The CDR3 bases are TGTGCCAGCAGTAGGGGAGCTAGCGGGAGGCAGGAGCAGTTCTTC. As protein: CASSRGASGRQEQFF. The rearrangement links TRBV28 to TRBJ2-1, with 11 bases lining up with TRBD2. The CDR3 contains 15 residues. Germline V lookup: CDR1 MDHEN, CDR2 SYDVKM. The ends lost 5 bases at V and 10 bases at J; junction bases unmatched: 10. The full variable domain, completed using reference TRBV28 and TRBJ2-1, is DVKVTQSSRYLVKRTGEKVFLECVQDMDHENMFWYRQDPGLGLRLIYFSYDVKMKEKGDIPEGYSVSREKKERFSLILESASTNQTSMYLCASSRGASGRQEQFFGPGTRLTVL.

The chain joins TRBV9 to TRBJ1-6, with a tentative D call TRBD1 (5 bases). The germline gives CDR1 SGDLS, CDR2 YYNGEE. Trimming cost V 7 bases and J 10 bases, with 21 bases left between them. This CDR3 comprises 15 residues. The CDR3 DNA reads TGTGCCAGCGGGAGCGGGGCGCAAGGTTGGTCACCCCTCCACTTT. Translation gives CASGSGAQGWSPLHF. Together with reference TRBV9 and TRBJ1-6, the CDR3 gives the full variable domain: DSGVTQTPKHLITATGQRVTLRCSPRSGDLSVYWYQQSLDQGLQFLIQYYNGEERAKGNILERFSAQQFPDLHSELNLSSLELGDSALYFCASGSGAQGWSPLHFGNGTRLTVT.

The chain joins TRBV2 to TRBJ2-3; 14 bases align to TRBD2. V was pared by 4 bases and J by 3 bases, with 9 bases of the junction left unmatched. Germline CDR1 SNHLY, CDR2 FYNNEI. CDR3 length equals 18 residues. The CDR3 nucleotides are TGTGCCAGCAGTGGACTAGCGGGAGGGTCGATAAAAACAGATACGCAGTATTTT. Residues: CASSGLAGGSIKTDTQYF.

V is TRBV18 and J is TRBJ1-4, with TRBD1 matching 7 bases. CDR1 is KGHSH and CDR2 is LQKENI in the germline V gene. V was clipped by 6 bases and J by 1 base; unmatched bases: 8. There are 16 residues in the CDR3. The CDR3 loop reads CASSPRDSGTNEKLFF. The CDR3 coding sequence is TGTGCCAGCTCGCCCCGGGACAGCGGAACTAATGAAAAACTGTTTTTT.

This clone was seen only a few times. V gene TRBV18 combines with J gene TRBJ2-3; TRBD2 matches at 13 bases. CDR3 length equals 16 residues. V shed 3 bases and J 3 bases; nucleotides not matched to a gene: 3. The germline V gene has CDR1 KGHSH and CDR2 LQKENI. CDR3 residues: CASSPRLAGGTDTQYF. CDR3 bases: TGTGCCAGCTCACCCCGACTAGCGGGGGGTACAGATACGCAGTATTTT.

V and J are TRBV27 and TRBJ2-1; 9 positions match TRBD2. The CDR3 loop spans 18 amino acids. The germline CDR1 and CDR2 sequences are MNHEY and SMNVEV (reference sequence). The V and J ends lost 6 bases and 5 bases, in that order; junction bases with no gene match: 17. CDR3 sequence: CASRHLASGKGENNEQFF. In nucleotides, the CDR3 is TGTGCCAGCAGGCATCTGGCTAGCGGGAAGGGGGAAAACAATGAGCAGTTCTTC.

V gene TRBV30 combines with J gene TRBJ2-5; 11 nucleotides match TRBD1. CDR1 GTSNPN and CDR2 SVGIG come from the germline V gene (reference sequence). The CDR3 runs to 15 residues. After removal of 3 bases from V and 5 bases from J, the junction contained 8 bases not matched to a gene. CDR3 DNA: TGTGCCTGGAGACCCGGACAGGGGGCCGAGGAGACCCAGTACTTC. Protein sequence: CAWRPGQGAEETQYF.

The rearrangement uses TRBV28 and TRBJ1-1; D is ambiguous. V was pared by 4 bases and J by 2 bases, with 14 bases between. Germline V gene sequence: CDR1 MDHEN, CDR2 SYDVKM. There are 15 residues in the CDR3. The CDR3 DNA is TGTGCCAGCAGTTATCTCGAGCCGGGAAACACTGAAGCTTTCTTT. Translating gives CASSYLEPGNTEAFF.

The count of this clone is one. This chain uses TRBV4-1 with TRBJ1-4; unclear D gene. V lost 4 bases, J lost 1 base, and 19 bases lay in between. The CDR3 covers 18 residues. Looked up from germline, CDR1 is MGHRA and CDR2 is YSYEKL. CDR3 nucleotides: TGCGCCAGCAGCCGAGAGTCCAGCGGGTGGGGAACTAATGAAAAACTGTTTTTT. Translated: CASSRESSGWGTNEKLFF.

This chain uses TRBV27 with TRBJ2-7, with TRBD2 matching 7 bases. The CDR3 covers 15 residues. In germline, CDR1 is MNHEY, CDR2 SMNVEV (reference sequence). J lost 4 bases, V lost 3 bases, and 9 bases had no gene match. CDR3 sequence (DNA): TGTGCCAGCAGTTTCCTTGGCGGGAGTCGGTACGAGCAGTACTTC. This sequence encodes CASSFLGGSRYEQYF.

This rearrangement joins TRBV19 to TRBJ2-2; 7 bases are a match to TRBD1. Germline trimming cut 6 bases from V and 2 bases from J; bases unmatched to any gene: 9. The CDR3 runs to 16 residues. Germline V CDR1 and CDR2: LNHDA, SQIVND (reference sequence). The CDR3 loop is CASSPARQGNTGELFF. Written as DNA, the CDR3 is TGTGCCAGTAGCCCAGCAAGACAGGGAAACACCGGGGAGCTGTTTTTT.

The gene calls are TRBV20-1 and TRBJ2-3; D is unclear. The CDR3 extends over 11 amino acids. Germline CDR1 reads DFQATT; CDR2 reads SNEGSKA (reference sequence). V dropped 6 bases and J dropped 9 bases, with 13 bases sitting between them. The CDR3 bases are TGCAGTGCCTCCGCCCCTGAGACGCAGTATTTT. This translates into CSASAPETQYF.

The gene calls are TRBV2 and TRBJ2-1, with 12 bases identical to TRBD2. The CDR3 covers 16 residues. CDR1 and CDR2 from the germline V gene are SNHLY and FYNNEI. Trimming took 5 bases from V and 7 from J; bases not matched to a gene: 9. CDR3 coding DNA: TGTGCCAGCAGTCACATATGGACTAGCGGGGATAATGAGCAGTTCTTC. Amino acid sequence: CASSHIWTSGDNEQFF. The full variable domain, in which reference TRBV2 and TRBJ2-1 provide the parts outside the CDR3, is EPEVTQTPSHQVTQMGQEVILRCVPISNHLYFYWYRQILGQKVEFLVSFYNNEISEKSEIFDDQFSVERPDGSNFTLKIRSTKLEDSAMYFCASSHIWTSGDNEQFFGPGTRLTVL.